Presented here are 15 T cell receptor beta chains from one specimen sequenced in a study of blood T cell repertoires in COVID-19. Measured with immunoSEQ multiplex PCR; TCRdb has only the in-frame clones, and not every one. The table shows about 110,000 clones, with roughly 84% occurring only once. The sequencing sample was made of peripheral blood. The receptors were gathered from a woman aged 65 to 85 with acute or convalescent COVID-19.

The V call is TRBV5-1, the J call TRBJ2-1; 10 bases are a match to TRBD2. This CDR3 spans 17 amino acids. J was trimmed by 2 bases and V by 4 bases; bases with no gene match: 9. Germline CDR1 SGHRS, CDR2 YFSETQ. CDR3 residues: CASSRRASGGTYNEQFF. The CDR3 coding sequence is TGCGCCAGCAGCCGTCGGGCTAGCGGGGGAACCTACAATGAGCAGTTCTTC.

V and J are TRBV5-1 and TRBJ2-5; 8 positions match TRBD1. The V gene end was trimmed by 3 bases and the J gene end by 2 bases; junction bases not matched to a gene: 3. The V gene's germline CDR1 is SGHRS and CDR2 YFSETQ. The CDR3 consists of 14 residues. The CDR3 is CASSWTGKQETQYF. As DNA, the CDR3 is TGCGCCAGCAGCTGGACAGGGAAACAAGAGACCCAGTACTTC.

The CDR3, as DNA: TGTGCCAGCTCGCGCGACGGGGATACGCCCCAGCATTTT. It specifies CASSRDGDTPQHF. The gene calls are TRBV18 and TRBJ1-5; no clear D gene. V lost 6 bases to trimming and J lost 9 bases, with 15 bases between them. Germline V lookup: CDR1 KGHSH, CDR2 LQKENI. The CDR3 is 13 residues long.

This clone occurred a few times. CDR3 DNA sequence: TGTGCCAGCAGTGATCGGACAGGGGGCAACTATGGCTACACCTTC. Translation: CASSDRTGGNYGYTF. This chain links TRBV6-4 with TRBJ1-2; 11 positions agree with TRBD1. The germline CDR1 and CDR2 sequences are MRHNA and SNTAGT. J was trimmed by 2 bases and V by 3 bases; bases with no gene match: 2. CDR3 length equals 15 residues.

V is TRBV19 and J is TRBJ1-1, with D maybe TRBD1 (5 bases). The germline CDR1 and CDR2 sequences are LNHDA and SQIVND (reference sequence). The CDR3 sequence is 14 residues long. V was trimmed by 1 base and J by 1 base, leaving 7 bases between them. The CDR3 protein is CASSIGTGNTEAFF. The CDR3 coding sequence is TGTGCCAGTAGTATAGGAACAGGGAACACTGAAGCTTTCTTT. Drawing the rest from reference TRBV19 and TRBJ1-1, the complete variable domain is DGGITQSPKYLFRKEGQNVTLSCEQNLNHDAMYWYRQDPGQGLRLIYYSQIVNDFQKGDIAEGYSVSREKKESFPLTVTSAQKNPTAFYLCASSIGTGNTEAFFGQGTRLTVV.

V and J are TRBV19 and TRBJ2-7, with 8 positions matching TRBD2. J lost 7 bases, V lost 4 bases, and 9 bases had no gene match. The germline V gene encodes CDR1 LNHDA and CDR2 SQIVND (reference sequence). The length of the CDR3 is 14 residues. CDR3 loop: CASSNPGASGEQYF. The CDR3, as DNA: TGTGCCAGTAGTAACCCGGGAGCTAGCGGGGAGCAGTACTTC.

This chain joins TRBV2 and TRBJ2-7; 13 bases align to TRBD2. The CDR3 spans 14 residues. V lost 9 bases, J lost 7 bases, and 9 bases stayed unmatched. Germline CDR1 SNHLY, CDR2 FYNNEI. Written as DNA, the CDR3 is TGTGCCAGTTCACTAGCGGGAGGGCCACAAGAGCAGTACTTC. This gives the protein CASSLAGGPQEQYF. Using reference TRBV2 and TRBJ2-7 for the parts outside the CDR3, the full variable domain is EPEVTQTPSHQVTQMGQEVILRCVPISNHLYFYWYRQILGQKVEFLVSFYNNEISEKSEIFDDQFSVERPDGSNFTLKIRSTKLEDSAMYFCASSLAGGPQEQYFGPGTRLTVT.

CDR3 sequence reads: CATSRERDTEAFF. CDR3 sequence (DNA): TGTGCCACCAGCAGAGAGCGGGACACTGAAGCTTTCTTT. The genes are TRBV15 and TRBJ1-1; D is unresolved. With 0 bases removed from V and 3 bases from J, the gap between germline ends came to 5 bases. This CDR3 has 13 amino acids. Germline V gene lookup returns CDR1 LNHNV and CDR2 YYDKDF (reference sequence).

This chain uses TRBV2 with TRBJ1-1; D perhaps matches TRBD1 (5 bases). Germline loops: CDR1 SNHLY, CDR2 FYNNEI. The CDR3 loop spans 12 amino acids. V lost 6 bases and J lost 3, with 8 bases in between. Here the CDR3 reads CASRGVDTEAFF. In DNA, the CDR3 is TGTGCCAGCAGAGGGGTGGACACTGAAGCTTTCTTT.

V usage is TRBV29-1 and J usage is TRBJ1-3; D not certain. Trimming took 5 bases from V and 0 from J, leaving 5 bases between them. The CDR3 totals 12 residues. In germline, CDR1 is SQVTM, CDR2 ANQGSEA. The CDR3 nucleotides are TGCAGCGTTCAGTCCTCTGGAAACACCATATATTTT. It yields the protein CSVQSSGNTIYF.

CDR3 bases: TGCGCCAGCAGTGAGGTTTGGGGGGAGAGGCACGAGCAGTACTTC. Amino acids: CASSEVWGERHEQYF. This chain joins TRBV10-2 and TRBJ2-7, with D possibly matching TRBD2 (6 bases). V lost 2 bases to trimming and J lost 5 bases, with 16 bases between them. Germline CDR1 is WSHSY and CDR2 is SAAADI. This CDR3 spans 15 amino acids.

V and J are TRBV11-1 and TRBJ1-1, with a possible D match to TRBD1 (5 bases). The V end lost 4 bases, the J end lost 2 bases, and 11 bases lay between the germline ends. There are 14 residues in the CDR3. The germline V gene encodes CDR1 SGHAT and CDR2 FQDESV (reference sequence). DNA of the CDR3: TGTGCCAGCAGCTCACAGGAAGTTAACACTGAAGCTTTCTTT. Protein: CASSSQEVNTEAFF.

This chain joins TRBV6-5 and TRBJ2-7, with 12 bases identical to TRBD2. Per germline, CDR1 MNHEY and CDR2 SVGAGI. The CDR3 is 15 residues long. V shed 6 bases and J 4 bases; nucleotides not matched to a gene: 7. The CDR3 here is CASRDLGLAGYEQYF. The CDR3 DNA is TGTGCCAGCAGGGACCTCGGACTAGCGGGATACGAGCAGTACTTC.

This clone was picked up one time. The chain combines TRBV9 with TRBJ2-7; the D gene is possibly TRBD1 (6 bases). V was trimmed by 3 bases and J by 0 bases, leaving 10 bases between them. The V gene's germline CDR1 is SGDLS and CDR2 YYNGEE. The CDR3 is 14 amino acids. The DNA for the CDR3 is TGTGCCAGCAGCGGTACAGGGAGCTCCTACGAGCAGTACTTC. It yields the protein CASSGTGSSYEQYF. Full variable domain (missing parts from reference TRBV9 and TRBJ2-7): DSGVTQTPKHLITATGQRVTLRCSPRSGDLSVYWYQQSLDQGLQFLIQYYNGEERAKGNILERFSAQQFPDLHSELNLSSLELGDSALYFCASSGTGSSYEQYFGPGTRLTVT.

V and J are TRBV5-1 and TRBJ1-6, with no clear D. V dropped 0 bases and J dropped 5 bases, with 12 bases sitting between them. The germline CDR1 and CDR2 sequences are SGHRS and YFSETQ. The CDR3 covers 16 residues. CDR3 in amino acids: CASSLVPAGNNSPLHF. The CDR3 DNA sequence: TGCGCCAGCAGCTTGGTCCCGGCGGGGAATAATTCACCCCTCCACTTT.